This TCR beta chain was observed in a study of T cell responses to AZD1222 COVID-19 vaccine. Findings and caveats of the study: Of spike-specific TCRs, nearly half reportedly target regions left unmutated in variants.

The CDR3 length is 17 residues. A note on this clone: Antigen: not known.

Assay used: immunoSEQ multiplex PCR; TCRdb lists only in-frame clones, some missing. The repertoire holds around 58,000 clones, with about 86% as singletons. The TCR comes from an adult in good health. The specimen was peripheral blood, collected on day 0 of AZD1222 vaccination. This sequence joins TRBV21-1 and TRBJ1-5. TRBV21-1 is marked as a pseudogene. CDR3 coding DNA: TGTGCCAGCCCCCGGAGGGCCGGACGGCATAGCAATCAGCCCCAGCATTTT. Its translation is CASPRRAGRHSNQPQHF.